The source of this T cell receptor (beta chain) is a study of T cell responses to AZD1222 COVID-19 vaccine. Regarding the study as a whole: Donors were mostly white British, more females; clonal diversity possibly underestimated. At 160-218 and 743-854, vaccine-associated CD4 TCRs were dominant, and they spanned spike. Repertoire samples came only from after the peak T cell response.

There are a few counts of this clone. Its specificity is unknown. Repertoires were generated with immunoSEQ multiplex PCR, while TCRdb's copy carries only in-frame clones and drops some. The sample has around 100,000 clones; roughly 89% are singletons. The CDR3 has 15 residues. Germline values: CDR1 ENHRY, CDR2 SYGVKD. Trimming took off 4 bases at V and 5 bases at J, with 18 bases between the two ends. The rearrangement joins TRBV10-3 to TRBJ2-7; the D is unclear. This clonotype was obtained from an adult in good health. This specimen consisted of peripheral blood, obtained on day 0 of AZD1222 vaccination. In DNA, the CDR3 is TGTGCCATCAGTGCGGGCGGCGGATCGATCGACGAGCAGTACTTC. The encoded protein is CAISAGGGSIDEQYF.